These T cell receptor beta chains were read from a single sample in a study of beta chain features in type 1 diabetes. Repertoires were generated with immunoSEQ multiplex PCR, while TCRdb's copy carries only in-frame clones and drops some. This table has a few hundred thousand clones, roughly 17% appearing once. The sample taken for sequencing was naive CD4+ T cells from blood. The receptor source for this set is a young man with type 1 diabetes. Both conserved end residues are part of each CDR3. The order of the fields is V gene, clone size, D gene, J gene, CDR3 protein, CDR3 DNA. D genes are given only for firm matches. Where a row states a size, it is once, few, many or the class of an expanded clone; other rows omit it.

TRBV18	few	.	TRBJ2-1	CASSPVAGEGNEQFF	TGTGCCAGCTCACCGGTGGCAGGGGAAGGGAATGAGCAGTTCTTC
TRBV20-1	few	.	TRBJ2-1	CSAAQTNEQFF	TGCAGTGCCGCTCAAACCAATGAGCAGTTCTTC
TRBV29-1	.	.	TRBJ2-5	CGFERAGETQYF	TGCGGCTTTGAGAGGGCCGGGGAGACCCAGTACTTC
TRBV7-9	.	.	TRBJ2-5	CASEDGRASKTQYF	TGTGCCAGCGAGGATGGCAGGGCCTCGAAGACCCAGTACTTC
TRBV7-2	.	.	TRBJ2-3	CASSLSGGPGTDTQYF	TGTGCCAGCAGCTTAAGTGGAGGGCCCGGCACAGATACGCAGTATTTT
TRBV23-1	few	.	TRBJ2-1	CASSPSAGSSYNEQFF	TGCGCCAGCAGCCCTTCGGCGGGGAGCTCCTACAATGAGCAGTTCTTC
TRBV5-1	few	.	TRBJ2-5	CASSLEGTWPRVTQYF	TGCGCCAGCAGCTTGGAAGGGACTTGGCCCCGCGTGACCCAGTACTTC
TRBV5-4	.	TRBD2	TRBJ2-1	CASRVASGSLYNEQFF	TGTGCCAGCAGGGTCGCTAGCGGGAGTTTATACAATGAGCAGTTCTTC
TRBV7-9	.	.	TRBJ2-3	CASSRPGGTDTQYF	TGTGCCAGCAGCCGCCCTGGAGGCACAGATACGCAGTATTTT
TRBV29-1	few	.	TRBJ1-1	CSVDRQNMNTEAFF	TGCAGCGTTGACCGACAGAACATGAACACTGAAGCTTTCTTT